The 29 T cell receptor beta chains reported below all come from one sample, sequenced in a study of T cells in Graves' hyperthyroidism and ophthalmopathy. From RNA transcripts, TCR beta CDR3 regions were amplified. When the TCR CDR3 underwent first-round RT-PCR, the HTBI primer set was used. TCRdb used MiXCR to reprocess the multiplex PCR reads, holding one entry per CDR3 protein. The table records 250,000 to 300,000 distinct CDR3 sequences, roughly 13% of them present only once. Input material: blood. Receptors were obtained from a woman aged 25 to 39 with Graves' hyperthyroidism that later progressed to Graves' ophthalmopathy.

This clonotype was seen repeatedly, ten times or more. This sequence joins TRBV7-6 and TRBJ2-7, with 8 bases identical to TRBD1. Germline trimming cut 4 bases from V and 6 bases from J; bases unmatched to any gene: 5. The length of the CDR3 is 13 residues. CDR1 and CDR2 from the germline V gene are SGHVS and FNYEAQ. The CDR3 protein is CASSYRTGLEQYF. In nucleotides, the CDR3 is TGTGCCAGCAGCTACAGGACAGGGCTCGAGCAGTACTTC.

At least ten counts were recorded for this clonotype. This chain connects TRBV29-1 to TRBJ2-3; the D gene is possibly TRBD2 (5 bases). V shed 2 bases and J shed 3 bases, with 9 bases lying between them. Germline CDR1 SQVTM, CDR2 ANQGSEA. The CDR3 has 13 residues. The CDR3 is CSVERSATDTQYF. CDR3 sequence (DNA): TGCAGCGTTGAACGTAGCGCTACAGATACGCAGTATTTT.

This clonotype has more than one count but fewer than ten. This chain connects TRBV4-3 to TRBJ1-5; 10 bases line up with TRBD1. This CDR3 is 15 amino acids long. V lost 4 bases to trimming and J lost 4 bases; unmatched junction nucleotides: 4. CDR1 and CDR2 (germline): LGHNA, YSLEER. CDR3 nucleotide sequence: TGCGCCAGCAGCCCGGGACAGGGGTTGAATCAGCCCCAGCATTTT. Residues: CASSPGQGLNQPQHF.

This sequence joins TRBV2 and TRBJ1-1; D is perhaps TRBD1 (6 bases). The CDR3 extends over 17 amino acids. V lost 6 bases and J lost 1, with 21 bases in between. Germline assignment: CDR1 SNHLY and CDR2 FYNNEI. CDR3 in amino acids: CASRVKREGDPNTEAFF. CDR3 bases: TGTGCCAGCAGAGTGAAAAGGGAGGGGGACCCGAACACTGAAGCTTTCTTT. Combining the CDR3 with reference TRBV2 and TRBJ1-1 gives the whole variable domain EPEVTQTPSHQVTQMGQEVILRCVPISNHLYFYWYRQILGQKVEFLVSFYNNEISEKSEIFDDQFSVERPDGSNFTLKIRSTKLEDSAMYFCASRVKREGDPNTEAFFGQGTRLTVV.

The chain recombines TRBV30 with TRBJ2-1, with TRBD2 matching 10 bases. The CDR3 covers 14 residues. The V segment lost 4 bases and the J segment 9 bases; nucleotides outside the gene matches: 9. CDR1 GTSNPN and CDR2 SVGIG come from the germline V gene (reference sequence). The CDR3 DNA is TGTGCCTGGAACAAAGCGGGAGGGGGAAGTGAGCAGTTCTTC. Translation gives CAWNKAGGGSEQFF.

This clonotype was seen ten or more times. CDR3 region: CASSLGLAGGNEQFF. The CDR3 DNA follows: TGTGCCAGCAGTTTGGGACTAGCGGGAGGCAATGAGCAGTTCTTC. The rearrangement joins TRBV28 to TRBJ2-1, with 15 bases fitting TRBD2. The germline gives CDR1 MDHEN, CDR2 SYDVKM. The CDR3 extends over 15 amino acids. V lost 3 bases to trimming and J lost 6 bases; unmatched junction nucleotides: 0.

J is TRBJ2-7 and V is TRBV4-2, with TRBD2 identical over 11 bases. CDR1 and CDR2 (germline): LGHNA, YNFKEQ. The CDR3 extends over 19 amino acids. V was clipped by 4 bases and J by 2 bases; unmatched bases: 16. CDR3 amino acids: CASSPKGSSGRRTTYEQYF. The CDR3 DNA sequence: TGTGCCAGCAGCCCGAAGGGCTCTAGCGGGAGGCGCACGACCTACGAGCAGTACTTC.

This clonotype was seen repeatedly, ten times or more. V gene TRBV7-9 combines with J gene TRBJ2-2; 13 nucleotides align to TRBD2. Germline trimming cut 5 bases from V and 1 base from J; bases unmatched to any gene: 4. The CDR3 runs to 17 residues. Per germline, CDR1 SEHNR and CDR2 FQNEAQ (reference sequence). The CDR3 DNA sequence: TGTGCCAGCAGCCCAGGACTAGCGGGAGAGAACACCGGGGAGCTGTTTTTT. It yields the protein CASSPGLAGENTGELFF.

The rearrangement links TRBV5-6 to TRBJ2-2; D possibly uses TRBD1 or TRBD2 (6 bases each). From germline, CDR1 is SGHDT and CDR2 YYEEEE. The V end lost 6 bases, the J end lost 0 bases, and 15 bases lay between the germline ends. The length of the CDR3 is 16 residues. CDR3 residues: CASNLRRGPNTGELFF. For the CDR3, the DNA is TGTGCCAGCAACCTTCGTCGGGGGCCGAACACCGGGGAGCTGTTTTTT.

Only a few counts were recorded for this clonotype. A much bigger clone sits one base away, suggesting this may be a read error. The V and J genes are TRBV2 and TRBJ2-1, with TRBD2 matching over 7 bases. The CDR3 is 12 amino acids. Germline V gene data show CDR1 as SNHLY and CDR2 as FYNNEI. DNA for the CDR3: TGTGCCAACAGTTATAGCGGGAATGAGCAGTTCTTC. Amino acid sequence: CANSYSGNEQFF.

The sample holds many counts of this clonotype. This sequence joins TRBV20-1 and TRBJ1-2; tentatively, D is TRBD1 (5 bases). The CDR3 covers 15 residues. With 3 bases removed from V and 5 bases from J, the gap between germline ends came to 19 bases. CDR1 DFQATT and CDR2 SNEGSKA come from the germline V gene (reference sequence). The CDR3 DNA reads TGCAGTGCTAGCCTAGGGGCCTTCGGTTGGTATGGCTACACCTTC. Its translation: CSASLGAFGWYGYTF.

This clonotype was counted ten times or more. CDR3 residues: CASSYGGTTSGNTIYF. In DNA form, the CDR3 reads TGTGCCAGCAGTTATGGGGGTACGACCTCTGGAAACACCATATATTTT. The J gene is TRBJ1-3, the V gene TRBV6-5; TRBD1 is a possible D gene (5 bases). The CDR3 covers 16 residues. Germline V gives CDR1 MNHEY, CDR2 SVGAGI. V shed 3 bases and J shed 0 bases, with 12 bases lying between them.

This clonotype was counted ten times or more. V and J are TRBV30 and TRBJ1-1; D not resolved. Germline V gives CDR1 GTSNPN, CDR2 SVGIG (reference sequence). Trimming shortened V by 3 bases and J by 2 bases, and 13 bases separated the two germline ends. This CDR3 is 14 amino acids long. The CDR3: CAWRRVTGNTEAFF. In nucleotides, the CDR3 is TGTGCCTGGAGACGAGTTACGGGAAACACTGAAGCTTTCTTT.

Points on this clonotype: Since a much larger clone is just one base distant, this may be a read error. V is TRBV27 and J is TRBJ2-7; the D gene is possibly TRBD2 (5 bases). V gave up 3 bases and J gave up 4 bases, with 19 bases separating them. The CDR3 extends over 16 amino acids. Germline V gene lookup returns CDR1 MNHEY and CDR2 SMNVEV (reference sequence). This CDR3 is CASSLVGISTLYEQYF. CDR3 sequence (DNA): TGTGCCAGCAGTTTGGTCGGGATCTCGACTTTATACGAGCAGTACTTC.

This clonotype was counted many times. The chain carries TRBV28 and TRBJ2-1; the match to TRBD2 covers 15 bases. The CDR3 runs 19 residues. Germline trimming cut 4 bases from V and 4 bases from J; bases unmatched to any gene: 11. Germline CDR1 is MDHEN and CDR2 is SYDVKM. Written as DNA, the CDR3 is TGTGCCAGCAGTTCGTGGACTAGCGGGAGGGACGTGAGGTACAATGAGCAGTTCTTC. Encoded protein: CASSSWTSGRDVRYNEQFF.

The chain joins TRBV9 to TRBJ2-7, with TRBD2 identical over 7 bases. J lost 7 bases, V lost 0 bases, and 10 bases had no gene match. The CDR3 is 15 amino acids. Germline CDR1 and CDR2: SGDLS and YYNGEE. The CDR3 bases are TGTGCCAGCAGCGTAGTGGCGGGAGATAGCGATGAGCAGTACTTC. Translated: CASSVVAGDSDEQYF.

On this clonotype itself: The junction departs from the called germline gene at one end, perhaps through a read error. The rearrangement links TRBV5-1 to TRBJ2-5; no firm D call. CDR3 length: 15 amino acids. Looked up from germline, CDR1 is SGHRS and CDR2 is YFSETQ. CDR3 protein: CASSFPRSGQEAQYF. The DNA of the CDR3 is TGCGCCAGCAGCTTCCCTAGGTCAGGCCAAGAGGCCCAGTACTTC.

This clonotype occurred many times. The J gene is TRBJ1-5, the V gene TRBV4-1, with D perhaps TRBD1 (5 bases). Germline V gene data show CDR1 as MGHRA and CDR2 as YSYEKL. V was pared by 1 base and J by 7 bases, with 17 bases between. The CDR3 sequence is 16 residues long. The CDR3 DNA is TGCGCCAGCAGCCAAGCATCCGGGACCTGGCAGCAGCCCCAGCATTTT. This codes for CASSQASGTWQQPQHF.

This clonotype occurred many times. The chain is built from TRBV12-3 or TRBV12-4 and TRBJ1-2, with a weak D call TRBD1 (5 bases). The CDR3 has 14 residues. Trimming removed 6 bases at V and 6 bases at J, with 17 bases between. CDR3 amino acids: CASRPGRRGDGYTF. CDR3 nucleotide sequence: TGTGCCAGCAGACCCGGTAGGAGAGGGGATGGCTACACCTTC.

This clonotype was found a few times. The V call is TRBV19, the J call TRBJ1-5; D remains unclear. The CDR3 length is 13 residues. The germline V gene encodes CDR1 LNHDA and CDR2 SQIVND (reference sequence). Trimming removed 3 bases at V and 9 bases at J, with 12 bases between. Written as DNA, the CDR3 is TGTGCCAGTAGTATCTTGGCGGGCCGGCCCCAGCATTTT. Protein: CASSILAGRPQHF.

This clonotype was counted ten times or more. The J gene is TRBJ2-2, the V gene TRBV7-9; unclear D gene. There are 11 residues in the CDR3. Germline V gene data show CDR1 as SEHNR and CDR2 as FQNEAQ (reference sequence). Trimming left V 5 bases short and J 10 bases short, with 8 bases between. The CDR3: CASSTFEELFF. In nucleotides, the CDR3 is TGTGCCAGCAGCACCTTTGAGGAGCTGTTTTTT.

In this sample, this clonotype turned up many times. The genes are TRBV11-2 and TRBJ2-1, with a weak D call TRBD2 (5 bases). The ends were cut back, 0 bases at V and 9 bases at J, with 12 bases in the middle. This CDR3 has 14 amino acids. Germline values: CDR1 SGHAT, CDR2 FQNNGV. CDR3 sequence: CASSLEVARREQFF. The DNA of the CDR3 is TGTGCCAGCAGCTTAGAAGTAGCGCGCCGTGAGCAGTTCTTC. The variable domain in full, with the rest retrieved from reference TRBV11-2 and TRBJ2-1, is EAGVAQSPRYKIIEKRQSVAFWCNPISGHATLYWYQQILGQGPKLLIQFQNNGVVDDSQLPKDRFSAERLKGVDSTLKIQPAKLEDSAVYLCASSLEVARREQFFGPGTRLTVL.

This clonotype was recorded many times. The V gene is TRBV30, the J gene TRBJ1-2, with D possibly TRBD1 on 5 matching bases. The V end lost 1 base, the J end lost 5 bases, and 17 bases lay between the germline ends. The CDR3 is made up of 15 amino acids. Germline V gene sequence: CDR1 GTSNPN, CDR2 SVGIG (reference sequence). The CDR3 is CAWSGDREAGYGYTF. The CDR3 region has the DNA TGTGCCTGGAGTGGGGACCGCGAAGCGGGGTATGGCTACACCTTC.

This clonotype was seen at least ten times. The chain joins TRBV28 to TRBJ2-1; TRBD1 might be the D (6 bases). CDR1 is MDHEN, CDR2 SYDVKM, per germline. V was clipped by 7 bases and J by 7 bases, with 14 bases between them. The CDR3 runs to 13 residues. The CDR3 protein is CASKLGGRNEQFF. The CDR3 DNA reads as TGTGCCAGCAAGTTAGGGGGAAGAAATGAGCAGTTCTTC.

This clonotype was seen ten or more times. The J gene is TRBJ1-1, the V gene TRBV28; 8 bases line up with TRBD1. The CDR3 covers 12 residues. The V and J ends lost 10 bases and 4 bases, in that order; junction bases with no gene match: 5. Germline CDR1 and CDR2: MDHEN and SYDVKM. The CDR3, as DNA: TGTGCCACGACGGACAGGGTCACTGAAGCTTTCTTT. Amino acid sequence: CATTDRVTEAFF.

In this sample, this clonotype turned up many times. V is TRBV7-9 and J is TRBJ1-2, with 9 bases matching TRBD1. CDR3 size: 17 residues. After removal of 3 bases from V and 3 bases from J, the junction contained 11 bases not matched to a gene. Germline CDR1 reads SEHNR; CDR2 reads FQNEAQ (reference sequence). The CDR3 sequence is CASSFRTGENADYGYTF. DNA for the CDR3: TGTGCCAGCAGCTTCCGGACAGGGGAAAATGCGGACTATGGCTACACCTTC.

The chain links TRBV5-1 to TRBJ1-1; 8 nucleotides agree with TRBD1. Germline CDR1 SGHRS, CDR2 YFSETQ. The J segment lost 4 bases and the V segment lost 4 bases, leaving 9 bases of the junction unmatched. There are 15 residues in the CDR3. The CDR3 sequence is CASSADRVLITEAFF. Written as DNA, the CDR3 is TGCGCCAGCAGCGCGGACAGGGTTTTGATCACTGAAGCTTTCTTT.

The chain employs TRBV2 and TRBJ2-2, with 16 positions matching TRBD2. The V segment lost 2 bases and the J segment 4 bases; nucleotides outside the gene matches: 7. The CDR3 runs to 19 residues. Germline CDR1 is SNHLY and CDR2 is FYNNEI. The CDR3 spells CASSEIGTSGRGSTGELFF. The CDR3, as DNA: TGTGCCAGCAGTGAAATAGGGACTAGCGGGAGGGGGAGCACCGGGGAGCTGTTTTTT.

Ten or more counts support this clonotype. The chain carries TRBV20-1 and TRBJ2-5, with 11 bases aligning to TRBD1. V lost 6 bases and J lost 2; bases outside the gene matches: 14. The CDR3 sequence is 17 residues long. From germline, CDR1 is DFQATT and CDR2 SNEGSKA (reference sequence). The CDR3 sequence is CSARRAPGQGGQETQYF. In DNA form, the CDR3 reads TGCAGTGCGCGCCGAGCCCCGGGACAGGGGGGACAAGAGACCCAGTACTTC.